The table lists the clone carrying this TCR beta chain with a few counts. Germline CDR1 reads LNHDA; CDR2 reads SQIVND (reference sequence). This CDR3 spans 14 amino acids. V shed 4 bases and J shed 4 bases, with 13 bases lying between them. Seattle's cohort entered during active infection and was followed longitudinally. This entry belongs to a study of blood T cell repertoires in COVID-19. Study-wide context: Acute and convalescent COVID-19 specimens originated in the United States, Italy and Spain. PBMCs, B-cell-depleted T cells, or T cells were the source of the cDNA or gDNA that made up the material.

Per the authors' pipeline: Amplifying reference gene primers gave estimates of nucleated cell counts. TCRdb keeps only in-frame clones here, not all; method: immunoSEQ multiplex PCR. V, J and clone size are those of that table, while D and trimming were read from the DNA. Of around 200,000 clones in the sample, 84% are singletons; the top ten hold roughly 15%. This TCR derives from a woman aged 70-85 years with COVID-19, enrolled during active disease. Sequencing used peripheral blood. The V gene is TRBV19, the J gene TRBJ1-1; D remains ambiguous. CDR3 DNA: TGTGCCAGTAGTACTCTTTTGGGGAGCACTGAAGCTTTCTTT. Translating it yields CASSTLLGSTEAFF.